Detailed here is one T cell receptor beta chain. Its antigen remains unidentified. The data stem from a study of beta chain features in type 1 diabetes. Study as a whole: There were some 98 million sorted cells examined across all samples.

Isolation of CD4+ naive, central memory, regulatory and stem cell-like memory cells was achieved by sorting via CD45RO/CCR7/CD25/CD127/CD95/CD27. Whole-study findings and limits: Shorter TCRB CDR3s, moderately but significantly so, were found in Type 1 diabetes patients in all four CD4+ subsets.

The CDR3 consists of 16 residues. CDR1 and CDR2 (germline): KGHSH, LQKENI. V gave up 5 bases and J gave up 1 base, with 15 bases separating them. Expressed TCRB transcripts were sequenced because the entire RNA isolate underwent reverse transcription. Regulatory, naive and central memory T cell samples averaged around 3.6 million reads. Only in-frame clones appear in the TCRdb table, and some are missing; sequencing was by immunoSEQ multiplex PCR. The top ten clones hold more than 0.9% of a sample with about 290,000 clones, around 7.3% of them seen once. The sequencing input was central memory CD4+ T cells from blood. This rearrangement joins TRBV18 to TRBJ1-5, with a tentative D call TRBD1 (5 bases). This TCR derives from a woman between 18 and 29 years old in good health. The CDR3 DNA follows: TGTGCCAGCTCATCGCGACAACGGACAAGCAATCAGCCCCAGCATTTT. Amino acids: CASSSRQRTSNQPQHF.